The 10 T cell receptor beta chains in this list originate from one sample, sequenced in a study of graft-versus-host responses after intestinal transplantation. To release intraepithelial and lamina propria lymphocytes, the graft tissue was processed. This table comes from immunoSEQ multiplex PCR, and its TCRdb copy is limited to in-frame clones, with some not included. The table shows 8,500 to 10,000 clones, with around nine tenths occurring only once. Sample: ileum tissue, taken 700 to 850 days after intestinal transplantation. These receptors originate from a human patient who received an intestinal transplant, so some T cells may come from the graft donor.

The rearrangement uses TRBV6-5 and TRBJ1-1; 8 bases match TRBD1. V shed 5 bases, J shed 2 bases, and the junction held 7 bases outside the gene matches. The CDR3 has 15 amino acids. Germline lookup yields CDR1 MNHEY and CDR2 SVGAGI. The CDR3 protein is CASSTRGQVNTEAFF. The CDR3 DNA reads as TGTGCCAGCAGTACTCGGGGACAGGTCAACACTGAAGCTTTCTTT.

This rearrangement joins TRBV6-4 to TRBJ1-2; 8 bases match TRBD1. The CDR3 spans 15 residues. Germline V gene data show CDR1 as MRHNA and CDR2 as SNTAGT. The trim removed 5 bases at V and 3 bases at J, leaving 8 bases unmatched. The CDR3: CASSPQLTGDYGYTF. In DNA, the CDR3 is TGTGCCAGCAGTCCCCAACTGACAGGGGACTATGGCTACACCTTC.

The rearrangement links TRBV13 to TRBJ1-5; 10 bases agree with TRBD1. Trimming removed 5 bases from V and 5 bases from J; junction bases left unmatched: 3. CDR1 PRHDT and CDR2 FYEKMQ come from the germline V gene (reference sequence). The CDR3 has 14 amino acids. The CDR3 loop is CASSSGQGDQPQHF. The CDR3 DNA is TGTGCCAGCAGCAGCGGACAGGGGGATCAGCCCCAGCATTTT. The whole variable domain, filled in from reference TRBV13 and TRBJ1-5, reads AAGVIQSPRHLIKEKRETATLKCYPIPRHDTVYWYQQGPGQDPQFLISFYEKMQSDKGSIPDRFSAQQFSDYHSELNMSSLELGDSALYFCASSSGQGDQPQHFGDGTRLSIL.

This clone was counted between two and nine times. Within the sample, other DNA sequences also encode this same CDR3. The V and J genes are TRBV7-6 and TRBJ1-1; maybe TRBD1 (5 bases). The CDR3 is 13 residues long. Per germline, CDR1 SGHVS and CDR2 FNYEAQ. Trimming stripped 3 bases from V and 1 base from J, with 6 bases between. CDR3 coding DNA: TGTGCCAGCAGCTTTAGGGGGAACACTGAAGCTTTCTTT. Translated: CASSFRGNTEAFF.

The J gene is TRBJ1-5, the V gene TRBV18; D is unresolved. The CDR3 has 15 amino acids. V lost 2 bases, J lost 2 bases, and 10 bases lay in between. Germline V CDR1 and CDR2: KGHSH, LQKENI. CDR3 DNA: TGTGCCAGCTCACCAGCCCGGGCGGGCAATCAGCCCCAGCATTTT. Translation gives CASSPARAGNQPQHF.

This clone appeared a single time. The V and J genes are TRBV11-2 and TRBJ2-7, with D tentatively TRBD1 or TRBD2 (6 bases each). The germline V gene encodes CDR1 SGHAT and CDR2 FQNNGV. CDR3 length: 15 amino acids. V lost 1 base to trimming and J lost 6 bases, with 16 bases between them. The CDR3 loop is CASSLGVGGRTEQYF. CDR3 bases: TGTGCCAGCAGCTTAGGTGTAGGGGGGCGCACCGAGCAGTACTTC.

The chain uses TRBV18 and TRBJ1-2; 9 bases line up with TRBD1. Germline V gives CDR1 KGHSH, CDR2 LQKENI. The CDR3 sequence is 16 residues long. The junction had 6 bases not matched to a gene; V was cut back by 1 base and J by 3 bases. CDR3 DNA: TGTGCCAGCTCACCACTACAGACAGGGGGAGACTATGGCTACACCTTC. Its protein is CASSPLQTGGDYGYTF.

This chain connects TRBV7-3 to TRBJ2-7; D possibly corresponds to TRBD2 (5 bases). This CDR3 spans 13 amino acids. Germline V CDR1 and CDR2: SGHTA, FQGTGA. The V gene lost 2 bases and the J gene lost 3 bases, with 8 bases spanning the gap. The CDR3 nucleotides are TGTGCCAGCAGCTTAGGACGGGACTACGAGCAGTACTTC. It is translated as CASSLGRDYEQYF.

V is TRBV2 and J is TRBJ1-5; 7 bases align to TRBD1. J was trimmed by 7 bases and V by 5 bases; bases with no gene match: 8. Germline V CDR1 and CDR2: SNHLY, FYNNEI. CDR3 length: 14 residues. The CDR3 DNA is TGTGCCAGCAGTCTAGACAGGGATGGACAGCCCCAGCATTTT. It translates to CASSLDRDGQPQHF.

The chain recombines TRBV18 with TRBJ1-1; possibly TRBD1 for D (6 bases). Deletions cut 3 bases from V and 3 bases from J, with 11 bases between. The CDR3 covers 14 residues. The germline CDR1 and CDR2 sequences are KGHSH and LQKENI. The CDR3 sequence: CASSPDSSDTEAFF. For the CDR3, the DNA is TGTGCCAGCTCACCGGACAGTTCCGACACTGAAGCTTTCTTT. The variable domain in full, with the rest retrieved from reference TRBV18 and TRBJ1-1, is NAGVMQNPRHLVRRRGQEARLRCSPMKGHSHVYWYRQLPEEGLKFMVYLQKENIIDESGMPKERFSAEFPKEGPSILRIQQVVRGDSAAYFCASSPDSSDTEAFFGQGTRLTVV.